What follows are 6 T cell receptor beta chains derived from one specimen sequenced in a study of blood T cell repertoires in COVID-19. Measured with immunoSEQ multiplex PCR; TCRdb has only the in-frame clones, and not every one. Of about 210,000 clones listed, around 88% are singletons. Sequenced sample: peripheral blood. The receptors stem from a woman aged 45-65 years with acute or convalescent COVID-19.

The chain couples TRBV7-2 to TRBJ2-3; a weak D match, TRBD1 (6 bases). CDR3 size: 13 residues. CDR1 is SGHTA, CDR2 FQGNSA, per germline. V was trimmed by 5 bases and J by 4 bases, leaving 10 bases between them. The CDR3 is CASSHSGADTQYF. Here the CDR3 DNA reads TGTGCCAGCAGCCATTCAGGGGCAGATACGCAGTATTTT.

This clone was observed a single time. This chain joins TRBV28 and TRBJ2-1, with 7 bases aligning to TRBD2. CDR3 length: 16 amino acids. Per the germline V gene, CDR1 is MDHEN and CDR2 is SYDVKM. V was clipped by 5 bases and J by 0 bases; unmatched bases: 7. The CDR3 sequence: CASSPVAGSSYNEQFF. As DNA, the CDR3 is TGTGCCAGCAGTCCTGTAGCGGGTAGCTCCTACAATGAGCAGTTCTTC.

The chain links TRBV7-9 to TRBJ2-7; 7 bases map to TRBD1. J lost 1 base, V lost 4 bases, and 19 bases had no gene match. Germline CDR1 SEHNR, CDR2 FQNEAQ (reference sequence). This CDR3 spans 19 amino acids. For the CDR3, the DNA is TGTGCCAGCAGCTCCCGTTCGGGACAGAGCACTCGCAGGTCCTACGAGCAGTACTTC. Translation gives CASSSRSGQSTRRSYEQYF.

The chain couples TRBV11-1 to TRBJ1-2; TRBD1 is a possible D gene (5 bases). CDR1 SGHAT and CDR2 FQDESV come from the germline V gene (reference sequence). The V gene lost 6 bases and the J gene lost 4 bases, with 15 bases spanning the gap. This CDR3 is built from 14 residues. This CDR3 reads CASSRSGALYGYTF. CDR3 in DNA: TGTGCCAGCAGTCGAAGCGGGGCACTCTATGGCTACACCTTC. Drawing the rest from reference TRBV11-1 and TRBJ1-2, the complete variable domain is EAEVAQSPRYKITEKSQAVAFWCDPISGHATLYWYRQILGQGPELLVQFQDESVVDDSQLPKDRFSAERLKGVDSTLKIQPAELGDSAMYLCASSRSGALYGYTFGSGTRLTVV.

The V gene is TRBV19, the J gene TRBJ2-1; 12 bases line up with TRBD2. The CDR3 is made up of 16 amino acids. Germline-derived CDR1 and CDR2 are LNHDA and SQIVND (reference sequence). The V segment lost 3 bases and the J segment 2 bases; nucleotides outside the gene matches: 2. In DNA form, the CDR3 reads TGTGCCAGTAGTATCACTAGCGGGAGGACCTACAATGAGCAGTTCTTC. It encodes CASSITSGRTYNEQFF.

To note about this clone: The sample has other DNA sequences that encode this CDR3 too. The CDR3 coding sequence is TGTGCCAGCAGCCCCCGGACTAGCGGAAACACAGATACGCAGTATTTT. Translating it yields CASSPRTSGNTDTQYF. The gene calls are TRBV9 and TRBJ2-3; 10 positions match TRBD2. Losses at the gene ends were 4 bases for V and 2 bases for J; bases not matched to a gene: 7. Germline CDR1 and CDR2: SGDLS and YYNGEE. This CDR3 comprises 16 residues.